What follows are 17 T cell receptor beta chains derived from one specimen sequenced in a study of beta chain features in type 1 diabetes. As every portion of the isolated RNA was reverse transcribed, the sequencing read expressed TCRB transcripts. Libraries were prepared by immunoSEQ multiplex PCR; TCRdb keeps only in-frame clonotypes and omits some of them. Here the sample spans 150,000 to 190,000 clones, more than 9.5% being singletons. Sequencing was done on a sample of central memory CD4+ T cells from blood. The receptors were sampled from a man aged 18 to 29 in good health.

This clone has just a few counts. The CDR3: CASSLPPLVYTQYF. CDR3 in DNA: TGTGCCAGCAGCTTACCCCCACTGGTGTATACGCAGTATTTT. The gene calls are TRBV7-8 and TRBJ2-3, with no clear D. The ends were cut back, 2 bases at V and 7 bases at J, with 13 bases in the middle. Germline V CDR1 and CDR2: SGHVS, FQNEAQ. There are 14 residues in the CDR3.

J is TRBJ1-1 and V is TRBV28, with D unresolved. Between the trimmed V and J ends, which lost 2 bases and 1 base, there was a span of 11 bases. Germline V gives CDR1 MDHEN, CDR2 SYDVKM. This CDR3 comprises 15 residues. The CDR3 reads CASSLPRSGNTEAFF. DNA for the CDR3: TGTGCCAGCAGTTTACCGCGTTCTGGGAACACTGAAGCTTTCTTT.

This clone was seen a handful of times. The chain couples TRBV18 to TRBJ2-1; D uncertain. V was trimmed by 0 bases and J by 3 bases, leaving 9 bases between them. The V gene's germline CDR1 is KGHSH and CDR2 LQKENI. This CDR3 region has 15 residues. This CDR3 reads CASSPPSQGYNEQFF. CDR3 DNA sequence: TGTGCCAGCTCACCACCGTCCCAAGGCTACAATGAGCAGTTCTTC. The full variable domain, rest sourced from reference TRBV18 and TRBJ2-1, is NAGVMQNPRHLVRRRGQEARLRCSPMKGHSHVYWYRQLPEEGLKFMVYLQKENIIDESGMPKERFSAEFPKEGPSILRIQQVVRGDSAAYFCASSPPSQGYNEQFFGPGTRLTVL.

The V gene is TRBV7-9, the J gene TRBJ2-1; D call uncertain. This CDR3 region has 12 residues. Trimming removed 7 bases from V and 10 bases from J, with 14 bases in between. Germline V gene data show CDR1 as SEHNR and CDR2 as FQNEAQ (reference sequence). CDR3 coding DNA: TGTGCCAGCACCCCCTCCCAACGGGAGCAGTTCTTC. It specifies CASTPSQREQFF.

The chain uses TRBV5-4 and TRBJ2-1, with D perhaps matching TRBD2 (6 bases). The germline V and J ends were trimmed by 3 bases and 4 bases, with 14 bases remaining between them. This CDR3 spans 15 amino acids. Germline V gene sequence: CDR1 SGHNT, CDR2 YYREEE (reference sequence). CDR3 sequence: CASSSGGAAYNEQFF. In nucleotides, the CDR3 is TGTGCCAGCAGCTCCGGGGGTGCTGCATACAATGAGCAGTTCTTC. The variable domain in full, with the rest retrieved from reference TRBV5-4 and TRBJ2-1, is ETGVTQSPTHLIKTRGQQVTLRCSSQSGHNTVSWYQQALGQGPQFIFQYYREEENGRGNFPPRFSGLQFPNYSSELNVNALELDDSALYLCASSSGGAAYNEQFFGPGTRLTVL.

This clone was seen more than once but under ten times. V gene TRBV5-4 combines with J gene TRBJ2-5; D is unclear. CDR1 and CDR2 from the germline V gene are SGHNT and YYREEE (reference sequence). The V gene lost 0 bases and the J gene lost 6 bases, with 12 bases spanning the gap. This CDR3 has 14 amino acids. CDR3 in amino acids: CASSLESTGKTQYF. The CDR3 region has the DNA TGTGCCAGCAGCTTGGAATCGACTGGAAAGACCCAGTACTTC.

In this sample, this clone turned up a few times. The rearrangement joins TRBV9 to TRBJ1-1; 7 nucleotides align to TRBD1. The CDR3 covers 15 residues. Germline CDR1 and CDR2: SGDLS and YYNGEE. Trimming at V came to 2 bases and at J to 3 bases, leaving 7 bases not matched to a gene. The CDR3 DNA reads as TGTGCCAGCAGCGTGCGAAAGACAGGGTACACTGAAGCTTTCTTT. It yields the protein CASSVRKTGYTEAFF.

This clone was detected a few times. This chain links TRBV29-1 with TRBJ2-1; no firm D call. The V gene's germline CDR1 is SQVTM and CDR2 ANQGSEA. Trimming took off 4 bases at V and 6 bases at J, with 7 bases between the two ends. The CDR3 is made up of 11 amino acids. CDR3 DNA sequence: TGCAGCGTTGCACTTAGCAATGAGCAGTTCTTC. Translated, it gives CSVALSNEQFF.

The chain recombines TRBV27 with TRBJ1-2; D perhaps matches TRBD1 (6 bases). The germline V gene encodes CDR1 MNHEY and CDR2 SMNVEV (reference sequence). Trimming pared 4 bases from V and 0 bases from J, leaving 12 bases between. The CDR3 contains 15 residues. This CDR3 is CASSSWTDSNYGYTF. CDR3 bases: TGTGCCAGCAGTTCGTGGACAGACTCTAACTATGGCTACACCTTC.

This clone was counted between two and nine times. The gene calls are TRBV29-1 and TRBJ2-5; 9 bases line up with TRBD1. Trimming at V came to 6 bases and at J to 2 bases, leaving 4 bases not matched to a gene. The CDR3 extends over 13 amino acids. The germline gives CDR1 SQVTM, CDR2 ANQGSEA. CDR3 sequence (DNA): TGCAGCGTCAACGGACAGGGGCAAGAGACCCAGTACTTC. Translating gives CSVNGQGQETQYF.

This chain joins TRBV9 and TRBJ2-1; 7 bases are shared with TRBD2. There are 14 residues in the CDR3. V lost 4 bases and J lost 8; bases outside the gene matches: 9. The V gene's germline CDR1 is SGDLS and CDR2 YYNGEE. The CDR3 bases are TGTGCCAGCAGCACCTGGACTAGTACCGATGAGCAGTTCTTC. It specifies CASSTWTSTDEQFF. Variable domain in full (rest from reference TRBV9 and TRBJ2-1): DSGVTQTPKHLITATGQRVTLRCSPRSGDLSVYWYQQSLDQGLQFLIQYYNGEERAKGNILERFSAQQFPDLHSELNLSSLELGDSALYFCASSTWTSTDEQFFGPGTRLTVL.

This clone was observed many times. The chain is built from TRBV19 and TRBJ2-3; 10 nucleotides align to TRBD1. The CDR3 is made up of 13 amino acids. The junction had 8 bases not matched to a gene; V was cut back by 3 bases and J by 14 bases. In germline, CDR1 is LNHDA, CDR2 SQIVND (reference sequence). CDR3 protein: CASSIGGTGARYF. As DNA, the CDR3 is TGTGCCAGTAGTATCGGCGGGACAGGGGCGAGGTATTTT.

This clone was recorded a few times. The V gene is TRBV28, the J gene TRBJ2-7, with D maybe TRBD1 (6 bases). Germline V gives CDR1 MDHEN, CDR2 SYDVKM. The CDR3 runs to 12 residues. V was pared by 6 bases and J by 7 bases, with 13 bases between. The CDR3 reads CASSSTGWEQYF. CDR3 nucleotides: TGTGCCAGCAGCTCTACAGGGTGGGAGCAGTACTTC. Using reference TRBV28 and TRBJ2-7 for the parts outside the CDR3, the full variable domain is DVKVTQSSRYLVKRTGEKVFLECVQDMDHENMFWYRQDPGLGLRLIYFSYDVKMKEKGDIPEGYSVSREKKERFSLILESASTNQTSMYLCASSSTGWEQYFGPGTRLTVT.

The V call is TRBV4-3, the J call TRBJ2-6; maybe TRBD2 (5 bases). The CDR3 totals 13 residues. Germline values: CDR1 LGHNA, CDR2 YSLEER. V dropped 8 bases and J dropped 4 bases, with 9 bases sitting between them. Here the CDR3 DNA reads TGCGCCAGCGGTAAGCGGGGGGCCAACGTCCTGACTTTC. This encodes CASGKRGANVLTF.

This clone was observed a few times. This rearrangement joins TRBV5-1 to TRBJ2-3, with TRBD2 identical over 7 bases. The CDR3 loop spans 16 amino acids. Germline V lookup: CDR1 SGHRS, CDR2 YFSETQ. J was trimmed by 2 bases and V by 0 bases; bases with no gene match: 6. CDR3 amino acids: CASSLAASGPTDTQYF. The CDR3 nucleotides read TGCGCCAGCAGCTTGGCGGCTAGCGGACCCACAGATACGCAGTATTTT.

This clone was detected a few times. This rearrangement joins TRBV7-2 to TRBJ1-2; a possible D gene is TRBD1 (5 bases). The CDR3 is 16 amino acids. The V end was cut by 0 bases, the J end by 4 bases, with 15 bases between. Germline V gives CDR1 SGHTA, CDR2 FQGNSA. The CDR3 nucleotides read TGTGCCAGCAGCTTAGCGTGGGGGACCCGGGGCTATGGCTACACCTTC. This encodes CASSLAWGTRGYGYTF. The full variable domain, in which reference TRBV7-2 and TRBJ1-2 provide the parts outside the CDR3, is GAGVSQSPSNKVTEKGKDVELRCDPISGHTALYWYRQSLGQGLEFLIYFQGNSAPDKSGLPSDRFSAERTGGSVSTLTIQRTQQEDSAVYLCASSLAWGTRGYGYTFGSGTRLTVV.

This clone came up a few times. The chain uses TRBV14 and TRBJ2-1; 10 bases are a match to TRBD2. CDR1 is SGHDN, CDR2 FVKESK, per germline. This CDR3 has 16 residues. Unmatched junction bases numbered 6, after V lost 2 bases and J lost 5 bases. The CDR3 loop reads CASSQPGLAGDNEQFF. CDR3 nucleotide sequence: TGTGCCAGCAGCCAACCGGGGCTAGCGGGAGACAATGAGCAGTTCTTC. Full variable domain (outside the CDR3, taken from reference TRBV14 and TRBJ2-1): EAGVTQFPSHSVIEKGQTVTLRCDPISGHDNLYWYRRVMGKEIKFLLHFVKESKQDESGMPNNRFLAERTGGTYSTLKVQPAELEDSGVYFCASSQPGLAGDNEQFFGPGTRLTVL.